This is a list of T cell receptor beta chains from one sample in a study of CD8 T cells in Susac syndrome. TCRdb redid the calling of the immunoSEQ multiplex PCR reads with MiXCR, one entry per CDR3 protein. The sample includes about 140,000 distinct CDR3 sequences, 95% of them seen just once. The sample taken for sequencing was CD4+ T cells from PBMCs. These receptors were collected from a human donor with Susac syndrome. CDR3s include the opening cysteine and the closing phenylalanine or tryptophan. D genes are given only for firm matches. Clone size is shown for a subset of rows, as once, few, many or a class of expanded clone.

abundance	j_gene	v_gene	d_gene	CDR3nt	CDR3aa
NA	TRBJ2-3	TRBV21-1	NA	TGTGCCAGCAGCAGAAGAGTGGACGTCGCAGATACGCAGTATTTT	CASSRRVDVADTQYF
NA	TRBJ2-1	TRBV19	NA	TGTGCCAGTAGTCCCTCATCCGGTACTGGTAGGGACAATGAGCAGTTCTTC	CASSPSSGTGRDNEQFF
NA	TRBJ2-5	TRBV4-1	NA	TGCGCCAGCAGCTACGGACGGAGTGTGTACCAAGAGACCCAGTACTTC	CASSYGRSVYQETQYF
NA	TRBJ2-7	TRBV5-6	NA	TGTGCCAGCAGCTTGGCAATGGGGTCCTACGAGCAGTACTTC	CASSLAMGSYEQYF
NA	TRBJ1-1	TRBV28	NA	TGTGCCAGCAGACAACAGGGGAACACTGAAGCTTTCTTT	CASRQQGNTEAFF
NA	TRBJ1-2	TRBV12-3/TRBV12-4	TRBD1	TGTGCCAGCAGTTTAGGGACAGGGGGAGGCTACACCTTC	CASSLGTGGGYTF
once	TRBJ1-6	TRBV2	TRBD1	TGTGCCAGCAGTGAAGGACAGGGAAATTCACCCCTCCACTTT	CASSEGQGNSPLHF
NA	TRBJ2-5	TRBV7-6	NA	TGTGCCAGCAGCCCCCGACAGCTACAAGAGACCCAGTACTTC	CASSPRQLQETQYF
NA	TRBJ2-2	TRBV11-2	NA	TGTGCCAGCAAGCCCCATGGCGGGGAGCTGTTTTTT	CASKPHGGELFF
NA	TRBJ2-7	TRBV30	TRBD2	TGTGCCTGGAGTGTTAGCGGGAGGCCGTACGAGCAGTACTTC	CAWSVSGRPYEQYF
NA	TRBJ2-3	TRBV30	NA	TGTGCCTGGACGACGGTGCCAGATACGCAGTATTTT	CAWTTVPDTQYF
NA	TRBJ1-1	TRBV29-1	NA	TGCAGCGTTGAAGTACAGGGTGACACTGAAGCTTTCTTT	CSVEVQGDTEAFF
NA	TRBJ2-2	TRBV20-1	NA	TGCAGTGCTAGAGATCGGGTTGGCGGGGAGCTGTTTTTT	CSARDRVGGELFF
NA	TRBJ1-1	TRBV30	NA	TGTGCCGGGACGGTGAACACTGAAGCTTTCTTT	CAGTVNTEAFF
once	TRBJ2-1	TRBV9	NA	TGTGCCAGCAGCGTACTAAGCACCGGAGCGTTCAATGAGCAGTTCTTC	CASSVLSTGAFNEQFF
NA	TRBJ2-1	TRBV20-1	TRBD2	TGCAGTGTTGGACTAGCGCTTGAGCAGTTCTTC	CSVGLALEQFF
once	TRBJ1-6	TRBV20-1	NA	TGCAGTGCTAGCCAGCCGGGACTGTATAATTCACCCCTCCACTTT	CSASQPGLYNSPLHF
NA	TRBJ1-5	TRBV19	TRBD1	TGTGCCAGTAGAAGGGACAGGAGTAGCAATCAGCCCCAGCATTTT	CASRRDRSSNQPQHF
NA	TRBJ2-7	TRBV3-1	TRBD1	TGTGCCAGCAGACATCAGGGGGCGGGCGAGCAGTACTTC	CASRHQGAGEQYF
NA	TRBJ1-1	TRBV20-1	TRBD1	TGCAGTGCTGGCGACAGGGACACTGAAGCTTTCTTT	CSAGDRDTEAFF
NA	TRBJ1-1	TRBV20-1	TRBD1	TGCAGTGCTAGACAGGGGGCCACTGAAGCTTTCTTT	CSARQGATEAFF
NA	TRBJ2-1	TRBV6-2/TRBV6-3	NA	TGTGCCAGCACCGACTATAATGAGCAGTTCTTC	CASTDYNEQFF
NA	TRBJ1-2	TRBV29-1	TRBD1	TGCAGCGTTCTTAGACAGGGGCGGAGTGGCTACACCTTC	CSVLRQGRSGYTF
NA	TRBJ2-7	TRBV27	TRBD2	TGTGCCAGCAGTTCGCCGACTAGCGGGAGGGTCTACGAGCAGTACTTC	CASSSPTSGRVYEQYF
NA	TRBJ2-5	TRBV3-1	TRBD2	TGTGCCAGCAGCCGACTAGGGACTAGCGGAGAGACCCAGTACTTC	CASSRLGTSGETQYF
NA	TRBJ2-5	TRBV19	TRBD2	TGTGCCAGTAGGATGACTAGCGGGGAAGAGACCCAGTACTTC	CASRMTSGEETQYF
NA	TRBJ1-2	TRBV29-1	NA	TGCAGCGTTGAAAGTGCGGGGACTAACTATGGCTACACCTTC	CSVESAGTNYGYTF
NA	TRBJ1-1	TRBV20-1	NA	TGCAGTGCTCCGGGGGGGGTAAATGAAGCTTTCTTT	CSAPGGVNEAFF
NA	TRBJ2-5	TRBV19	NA	TGTGCCAGTAGTATTAGTGGCGGGAAGGAGACCCAGTACTTC	CASSISGGKETQYF
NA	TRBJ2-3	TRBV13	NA	TGTGCCAGCAGCCCCACGGTTTTCGGGAATATGGATACGCAGTATTTT	CASSPTVFGNMDTQYF
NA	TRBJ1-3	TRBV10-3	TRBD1	TGTGCCATCAGACCGGACAGGGGTGGAAACACCATATATTTT	CAIRPDRGGNTIYF
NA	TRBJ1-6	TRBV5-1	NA	TGCGCCAGCAGCTTGTGGACGGAAAATTCACCCCTCCACTTT	CASSLWTENSPLHF
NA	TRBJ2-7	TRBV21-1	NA	TGTGCCAGCAGCAACAGGACTTCCTACGAGCAGTACTTC	CASSNRTSYEQYF
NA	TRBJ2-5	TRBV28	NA	TGTGCCAGCAGTTCTAGGACGACAACCCAGTACTTC	CASSSRTTTQYF
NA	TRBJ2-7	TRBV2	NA	TGTGCCAGCGGCCGGACTGCTCGCCAGCCCTCCTACGAGCAGTACTTC	CASGRTARQPSYEQYF
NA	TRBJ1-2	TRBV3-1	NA	TGTGCCAGCAGCCCGACGGGACGGAGCTATGGCTACACCTTC	CASSPTGRSYGYTF
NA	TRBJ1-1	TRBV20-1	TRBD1	TGCAGTGCCGATAGGCAGGGGGCGGACACTGAAGCTTTCTTT	CSADRQGADTEAFF
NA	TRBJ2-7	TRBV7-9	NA	TGTGCCAGCAGCTCACACACCTCCGCGTACTTC	CASSSHTSAYF
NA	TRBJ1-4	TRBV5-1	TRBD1	TGCGCCAGCAGCTTGGCGGGACAGCAGAATGAAAAACTGTTTTTT	CASSLAGQQNEKLFF
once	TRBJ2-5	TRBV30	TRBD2	TGTGCCTGGAGTGCCGGGACTAGAGGGACCCAGTACTTC	CAWSAGTRGTQYF
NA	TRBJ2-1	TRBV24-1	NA	TGTGCCACCAGTGACCAGGGGTCCCTTTTTAACAATGAGCAGTTCTTC	CATSDQGSLFNNEQFF
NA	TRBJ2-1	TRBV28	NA	TGTGCCAGCAAGACGGGCGGGGGCCAGACCTACAATGAGCAGTTCTTC	CASKTGGGQTYNEQFF
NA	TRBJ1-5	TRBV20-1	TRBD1	TGCAGTGCCCCCGACAGGGGGAACAATCAGCCCCAGCATTTT	CSAPDRGNNQPQHF
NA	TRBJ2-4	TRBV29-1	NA	TGCAGCGTTGCAAGGGGGGCCGAGAACATTCAGTACTTC	CSVARGAENIQYF
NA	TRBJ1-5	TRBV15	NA	TGTGCCACCAGCAGAGATGTGGAGCAGCCCCAGCATTTT	CATSRDVEQPQHF
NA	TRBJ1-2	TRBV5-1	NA	TGCGCCAGCAGCTCCGGAGATCACCTTAACTATGGCTACACCTTC	CASSSGDHLNYGYTF
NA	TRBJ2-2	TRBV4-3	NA	TGCGCCAGCAGCCAAGCTCGCGCCGGGGAGCTGTTTTTT	CASSQARAGELFF
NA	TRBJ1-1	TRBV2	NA	TGTGCCAGCAGTGAACAGGGTGAGGAAGCTTTCTTT	CASSEQGEEAFF
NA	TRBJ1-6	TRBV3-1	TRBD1	TGTGCCAGCAGCCGTAGGACAGGGGGAGAGTCACCCCTCCACTTT	CASSRRTGGESPLHF
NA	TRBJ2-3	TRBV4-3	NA	TGCGCCAGCAGCCAAGGACTAGGGGGAGTGGGTACGCAGTATTTT	CASSQGLGGVGTQYF
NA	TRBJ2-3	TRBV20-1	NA	TGCAGTGCTAGAGAAGGGGGAGGCCTTTCTACGCAGTATTTT	CSAREGGGLSTQYF
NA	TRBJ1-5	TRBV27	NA	TGTGCCAGCAGTCGGGACGGCGTCGACAATCAGCCCCAGCATTTT	CASSRDGVDNQPQHF
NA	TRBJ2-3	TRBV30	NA	TGTGCCTGGAGCCTACCAGGGCAAACTAGCACAGATACGCAGTATTTT	CAWSLPGQTSTDTQYF
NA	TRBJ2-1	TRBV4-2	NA	TGTGCCAGCAGCCAAGACAAGGGGAGTGTCGATGAGCAGTTCTTC	CASSQDKGSVDEQFF
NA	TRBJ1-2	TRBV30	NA	TGTGCCTGGAGTCCGACCCGTATGGGACGGTCTAACAGCTACACCTTC	CAWSPTRMGRSNSYTF